A single sample is the source of the 32 T cell receptor beta chains below, sequenced in a study of blood T cell repertoires in COVID-19. Clones were read by immunoSEQ multiplex PCR, and TCRdb kept only the in-frame ones, dropping some. The data hold under 200,000 clones, with around 87% observed a single time. The source material was peripheral blood. All receptors derive from a man aged 55 to 69 with COVID-19, enrolled during active disease.

The chain is built from TRBV29-1 and TRBJ2-7, with D maybe TRBD1 (5 bases). This CDR3 region has 11 residues. V was shortened by 5 bases and J by 5 bases, with 10 bases between the two germline ends. Per germline, CDR1 SQVTM and CDR2 ANQGSEA. The CDR3 protein is CSVIRAHEQYF. The CDR3 DNA follows: TGCAGCGTTATCAGGGCTCACGAGCAGTACTTC.

This clone showed up just a few times. The V and J genes are TRBV2 and TRBJ2-3, with 7 positions matching TRBD1. The germline V gene encodes CDR1 SNHLY and CDR2 FYNNEI. V lost 6 bases, J lost 0 bases, and 6 bases stayed unmatched. This CDR3 has 15 residues. The CDR3 here is CASRLDRASTDTQYF. The CDR3 DNA is TGTGCCAGCAGGCTTGACAGGGCAAGCACAGATACGCAGTATTTT.

The gene calls are TRBV6-5 and TRBJ2-7, with 9 bases aligning to TRBD1. CDR1 and CDR2 from the germline V gene are MNHEY and SVGAGI. This CDR3 spans 16 amino acids. J was trimmed by 1 base and V by 4 bases; bases with no gene match: 8. The DNA of the CDR3 is TGTGCCAGCAGTTCTGCCGGGACAGGGAAGTCCTACGAGCAGTACTTC. It is translated as CASSSAGTGKSYEQYF.

The rearrangement links TRBV6-5 to TRBJ2-7; 8 nucleotides agree with TRBD1. With 2 bases clipped from V and 0 bases from J, the junction kept 3 bases outside the gene matches. Per germline, CDR1 MNHEY and CDR2 SVGAGI. The CDR3 runs 15 residues. The CDR3 DNA is TGTGCCAGCAGTTACGGACAGGGAAACTCCTACGAGCAGTACTTC. Its protein is CASSYGQGNSYEQYF.

V usage is TRBV6-5 and J usage is TRBJ2-7, with D possibly being TRBD2 (6 bases). Germline values: CDR1 MNHEY, CDR2 SVGAGI. With 6 bases removed from V and 2 bases from J, the gap between germline ends came to 11 bases. This CDR3 is 13 amino acids long. The CDR3 coding sequence is TGTGCCAGCAGCCGGGACTTAGCCTACGAGCAGTACTTC. Translation gives CASSRDLAYEQYF.

This chain connects TRBV6-5 to TRBJ1-4; D gene unclear. The CDR3 runs 15 residues. Per the germline V gene, CDR1 is MNHEY and CDR2 is SVGAGI. The V gene lost 6 bases and the J gene lost 4 bases, with 15 bases spanning the gap. The CDR3 nucleotides are TGTGCCAGCAGACAGACCCGTCAACTTAATGAAAAACTGTTTTTT. Encoded protein: CASRQTRQLNEKLFF.

The rearrangement links TRBV7-9 to TRBJ1-2; maybe TRBD1 (6 bases). This CDR3 region has 16 residues. Germline-derived CDR1 and CDR2 are SEHNR and FQNEAQ (reference sequence). V shed 5 bases and J shed 5 bases, with 21 bases lying between them. CDR3 DNA: TGTGCCAGCAGCCCCCATGGACAGCCTTCTGGGTATGGCTACACCTTC. Translated: CASSPHGQPSGYGYTF.

The chain joins TRBV6-5 to TRBJ2-7; the D gene is possibly TRBD2 (5 bases). The CDR3 spans 13 residues. V was cut by 10 bases and J by 0 bases, with 13 bases left in between. Germline CDR1 MNHEY, CDR2 SVGAGI. DNA for the CDR3: TGTGCCATCGAGTCTGGGAGCTCCTACGAGCAGTACTTC. Translated, it gives CAIESGSSYEQYF.

The chain couples TRBV19 to TRBJ1-4; 8 nucleotides match TRBD1. Germline loops: CDR1 LNHDA, CDR2 SQIVND (reference sequence). V dropped 4 bases and J dropped 7; count of bases not matched to a gene: 5. The CDR3 sequence is 14 residues long. The CDR3 DNA sequence: TGTGCCAGTAGTACCGGGACAGGATTTGAAAAACTGTTTTTT. This codes for CASSTGTGFEKLFF.

This clone was observed a handful of times. This chain links TRBV15 with TRBJ1-4; 12 bases map to TRBD1. Germline assignment: CDR1 LNHNV and CDR2 YYDKDF (reference sequence). There are 20 residues in the CDR3. With 1 base clipped from V and 3 bases from J, the junction kept 12 bases outside the gene matches. The CDR3, as DNA: TGTGCCACCAGCAGAGCTCGGATAGGGACAGGGGGCAGCTCTAATGAAAAACTGTTTTTT. It is translated as CATSRARIGTGGSSNEKLFF.

The V call is TRBV24-1, the J call TRBJ1-2; D call uncertain. Germline CDR1 and CDR2: KGHDR and SFDVKD. V was cut by 4 bases and J by 8 bases, with 19 bases left in between. This CDR3 has 15 residues. In nucleotides, the CDR3 is TGTGCCACCAGTGAGTCCGCCGGAGGGTATTCGGGCTACACCTTC. Amino acids: CATSESAGGYSGYTF.

This clone occurred a few times. CDR3 region: CASSITGDGKNIQYF. The CDR3 region has the DNA TGTGCCAGCAGCATCACAGGGGACGGCAAAAACATTCAGTACTTC. This chain uses TRBV7-3 with TRBJ2-4; 7 nucleotides agree with TRBD1. The CDR3 has 15 amino acids. Germline V CDR1 and CDR2: SGHTA, FQGTGA. V lost 5 bases to trimming and J lost 3 bases; unmatched junction nucleotides: 7.

The chain joins TRBV5-4 to TRBJ2-7, with 7 positions matching TRBD1. V dropped 4 bases and J dropped 2; count of bases not matched to a gene: 6. The CDR3 has 14 residues. Germline CDR1 reads SGHNT; CDR2 reads YYREEE (reference sequence). The CDR3 here is CASSLGQDPYEQYF. The CDR3 DNA sequence: TGTGCCAGCAGCCTTGGACAGGACCCCTACGAGCAGTACTTC.

The V and J genes are TRBV5-5 and TRBJ1-1; 10 bases are a match to TRBD1. The CDR3 runs to 14 residues. V shed 4 bases, J shed 6 bases, and the junction held 6 bases outside the gene matches. CDR1 is SGHKS and CDR2 is YYEKEE in the germline V gene (reference sequence). As DNA, the CDR3 is TGTGCCAGCAGCCCGACAGGGGGCGCGGCTGAAGCTTTCTTT. Its translation: CASSPTGGAAEAFF. The full variable domain, with the rest looked up from reference TRBV5-5 and TRBJ1-1, is DAGVTQSPTHLIKTRGQQVTLRCSPISGHKSVSWYQQVLGQGPQFIFQYYEKEERGRGNFPDRFSARQFPNYSSELNVNALLLGDSALYLCASSPTGGAAEAFFGQGTRLTVV.

This clone was counted once. The gene calls are TRBV24-1 and TRBJ1-2; unclear D gene. The CDR3 sequence is 12 residues long. Germline values: CDR1 KGHDR, CDR2 SFDVKD. V was clipped by 6 bases and J by 3 bases, with 7 bases between them. The CDR3 is CATSSGHYGYTF. The CDR3 DNA reads as TGTGCCACCAGTTCAGGCCACTATGGCTACACCTTC.

The chain joins TRBV3-1 (or the pseudogene TRBV3-2) to TRBJ2-5, with D possibly TRBD1 on 6 matching bases. Trimming took off 2 bases at V and 7 bases at J, with 17 bases between the two ends. The CDR3 consists of 15 residues. Germline-derived CDR1 and CDR2 are LGHDT and YNNKEL (reference sequence). Here the CDR3 DNA reads TGTGCCAGCAGCCAAAACAGGGACCCCAAAGGGACCCAGTACTTC. This codes for CASSQNRDPKGTQYF.

The CDR3 DNA reads as TGTGCCAGCAGCGCCGGGGGAGCCATCACAGATACGCAGTATTTT. It encodes CASSAGGAITDTQYF. The rearrangement links TRBV6-5 to TRBJ2-3, with D perhaps TRBD2 (6 bases). The V end was cut by 6 bases, the J end by 2 bases, with 15 bases between. Per the germline V gene, CDR1 is MNHEY and CDR2 is SVGAGI. CDR3 size: 15 residues.

The count of this clone is one. The rearrangement links TRBV5-8 to TRBJ1-4; 9 nucleotides line up with TRBD1. Per germline, CDR1 SGHTS and CDR2 YDEGEE. The ends lost 1 base at V and 10 bases at J; junction bases unmatched: 5. This CDR3 contains 14 residues. The CDR3 DNA is TGTGCCAGCAGCTTGTTACAGGGGGCAGGAAAACTGTTTTTT. Its protein is CASSLLQGAGKLFF.

The chain recombines TRBV2 with TRBJ1-1; the D gene is possibly TRBD1 (5 bases). The CDR3 contains 14 residues. Trimming took off 3 bases at V and 5 bases at J, with 13 bases between the two ends. CDR1 is SNHLY and CDR2 is FYNNEI in the germline V gene. This CDR3 reads CASSDEGAWTEAFF. The CDR3 DNA is TGTGCCAGCAGTGATGAAGGGGCGTGGACTGAAGCTTTCTTT.

CDR3 residues: CASSSELDPFF. The DNA for the CDR3 is TGTGCCAGCAGCTCCGAACTAGACCCGTTCTTC. The chain links TRBV11-2 to TRBJ2-1; possibly TRBD2 for D (5 bases). Trimming stripped 4 bases from V and 15 bases from J, with 13 bases between. The CDR3 spans 11 residues. Germline values: CDR1 SGHAT, CDR2 FQNNGV.

V and J are TRBV5-8 and TRBJ2-1; 7 bases fit TRBD2. V lost 4 bases, J lost 10 bases, and 2 bases stayed unmatched. CDR3 length equals 11 residues. The germline V gene encodes CDR1 SGHTS and CDR2 YDEGEE. The CDR3 loop is CASSILAEQFF. CDR3 sequence (DNA): TGTGCCAGCAGCATACTAGCGGAGCAGTTCTTC.

This rearrangement joins TRBV7-2 to TRBJ2-7; 9 bases map to TRBD2. V was pared by 2 bases and J by 3 bases, with 8 bases of the junction left unmatched. Germline V lookup: CDR1 SGHTA, CDR2 FQGNSA. There are 16 residues in the CDR3. The CDR3 DNA follows: TGTGCCAGCAGCTTAAGGGCTAGCGGGGCCCGCTACGAGCAGTACTTC. It specifies CASSLRASGARYEQYF.

The J gene is TRBJ1-4, the V gene TRBV15; D not resolved. Germline-derived CDR1 and CDR2 are LNHNV and YYDKDF (reference sequence). CDR3 length: 15 amino acids. Trimming removed 0 bases at V and 8 bases at J, with 13 bases between. The CDR3 spells CATSRDGQDYEKLFF. In nucleotides, the CDR3 is TGTGCCACCAGCAGAGATGGGCAGGATTACGAAAAACTGTTTTTT.

DNA of the CDR3: TGCGCCAGCAGATCGGACAGAAGAACTACCGGGGAGCTGTTTTTT. Amino acids: CASRSDRRTTGELFF. V is TRBV5-1 and J is TRBJ2-2, with D possibly matching TRBD1 (6 bases). Trimming removed 5 bases from V and 5 bases from J, with 16 bases in between. The CDR3 is 15 amino acids. Germline CDR1 reads SGHRS; CDR2 reads YFSETQ.

V usage is TRBV25-1 and J usage is TRBJ1-2; D is possibly TRBD1 (5 bases). This CDR3 spans 13 amino acids. The V gene's germline CDR1 is MGHDK and CDR2 SYGVNS. V was pared by 11 bases and J by 4 bases, with 17 bases between. CDR3 DNA: TGTGCCGCAGAGACGGGTAGGGGCTATGGCTACACCTTC. Its translation: CAAETGRGYGYTF.

This clone was recorded once. This sequence joins TRBV12-3 or TRBV12-4 and TRBJ1-1; TRBD1 matches at 9 bases. This CDR3 has 13 amino acids. J lost 5 bases, V lost 6 bases, and 4 bases had no gene match. CDR3 sequence (DNA): TGTGCCAGCAGACAGGGGGCATGGACTGAAGCTTTCTTT. Translation gives CASRQGAWTEAFF.

The V call is TRBV6-2 or TRBV6-3, the J call TRBJ2-5; 7 nucleotides match TRBD1. Germline V gives CDR1 MNHEY, CDR2 SVGEGT. The CDR3 length is 17 residues. The trim removed 2 bases at V and 1 base at J, leaving 10 bases unmatched. CDR3 bases: TGTGCCAGCAGTTACGACAGGGCTCTTGGGAGCCAAGAGACCCAGTACTTC. The encoded protein is CASSYDRALGSQETQYF.

The DNA for the CDR3 is TGTGCCAGCAGCTTAGTCATCACCGGGGAGCTGTTTTTT. The encoded protein is CASSLVITGELFF. The genes are TRBV7-2 and TRBJ2-2; D gene unclear. The CDR3 length is 13 residues. Germline values: CDR1 SGHTA, CDR2 FQGNSA. Deletions cut 1 base from V and 4 bases from J, with 4 bases between.

V usage is TRBV9 and J usage is TRBJ1-6, with D possibly matching TRBD1 (5 bases). CDR1 and CDR2 (germline): SGDLS, YYNGEE. This CDR3 is 15 amino acids long. Trimming left V 4 bases short and J 5 bases short, with 13 bases between. CDR3 DNA sequence: TGTGCCAGCAGCCCCCGACAGATAAATAATTCACCCCTCCACTTT. Encoded protein: CASSPRQINNSPLHF.

V is TRBV7-8 and J is TRBJ1-6, with 9 nucleotides matching TRBD1. V gave up 4 bases and J gave up 9 bases; unmatched junction bases: 4. Germline V gene data show CDR1 as SGHVS and CDR2 as FQNEAQ. The CDR3 has 14 residues. CDR3 nucleotides: TGTGCCAGCAGCTCGGGACAGGGAAGTTCACCCCTCCACTTT. It codes for CASSSGQGSSPLHF.

As for this clone: Other DNA sequences in this sample translate to the same CDR3. The V call is TRBV18, the J call TRBJ1-5, with TRBD1 matching over 11 bases. CDR3 size: 15 residues. Germline CDR1 reads KGHSH; CDR2 reads LQKENI. The V segment lost 3 bases and the J segment 4 bases; nucleotides outside the gene matches: 2. In nucleotides, the CDR3 is TGTGCCAGCTCACCCGGGACAGGGGGTAATCAGCCCCAGCATTTT. It encodes CASSPGTGGNQPQHF.

The chain couples TRBV5-1 to TRBJ1-1, with TRBD1 as a possible D gene (5 bases). V was clipped by 0 bases and J by 10 bases, with 10 bases between them. From germline, CDR1 is SGHRS and CDR2 YFSETQ. The CDR3 is 12 amino acids. CDR3 sequence (DNA): TGCGCCAGCAGCTTGGCCGGGGGGAGAGCTTTCTTT. Its protein product is CASSLAGGRAFF.